This T cell receptor beta chain comes out of a study of response to subunit inactivated influenza vaccine. In TCRdb, the RT-PCR reads were re-called with MiXCR into one record per CDR3 protein. The table records over 300,000 distinct CDR3 sequences, roughly a fifth of them present only once. General study findings and limits: It was suggested by the authors that few new T cells are recruited by each seasonal influenza vaccination.

Trimming cost V 6 bases and J 2 bases, with 7 bases left between them. CDR1 is SQVTM, CDR2 ANQGSEA, per germline. The CDR3 runs 12 residues. Only a few counts were recorded for this clonotype. Antigen specificity is unknown. V and J are TRBV29-1 and TRBJ2-2; D is uncertain. The specimen was PBMCs from blood, collected 21 months after vaccination. The TCR comes from a man between 45 and 75 years old who received an inactivated influenza vaccine. CDR3 sequence reads: CSVQNNTGELFF. Written as DNA, the CDR3 is TGCAGCGTCCAAAATAACACCGGGGAGCTGTTTTTT.